The sample holds one count of the clone carrying this TCR beta chain. Participant reports of clinical history set cohort assignment. Germline V lookup: CDR1 LGHDT, CDR2 YNNKEL (reference sequence). Between the trimmed V and J ends, which lost 4 bases and 0 bases, there was a span of 9 bases. This CDR3 is 15 amino acids long. The sample is drawn from a study of blood T cell repertoires in COVID-19. Study-wide context: Acute and convalescent COVID-19 specimens originated in the United States, Italy and Spain.

The repertoire was sequenced with immunoSEQ multiplex PCR; TCRdb's copy has only in-frame clones and lacks some. The sample gives 250,000 to 300,000 clones, about 90% of which show up once; approximately 2.9% is in the top ten. This sequence joins TRBV3-1 (or the pseudogene TRBV3-2) and TRBJ1-4, with D tentatively TRBD1 (6 bases). The sequenced sample consisted of PBMCs or T cells enriched from blood (not recorded which). The sequence was obtained from a woman aged 45 to 65 who had been exposed to COVID-19. This chain's CDR3 is CASSPAGATNEKLFF. CDR3 in DNA: TGTGCCAGCAGCCCTGCAGGGGCAACTAATGAAAAACTGTTTTTT.